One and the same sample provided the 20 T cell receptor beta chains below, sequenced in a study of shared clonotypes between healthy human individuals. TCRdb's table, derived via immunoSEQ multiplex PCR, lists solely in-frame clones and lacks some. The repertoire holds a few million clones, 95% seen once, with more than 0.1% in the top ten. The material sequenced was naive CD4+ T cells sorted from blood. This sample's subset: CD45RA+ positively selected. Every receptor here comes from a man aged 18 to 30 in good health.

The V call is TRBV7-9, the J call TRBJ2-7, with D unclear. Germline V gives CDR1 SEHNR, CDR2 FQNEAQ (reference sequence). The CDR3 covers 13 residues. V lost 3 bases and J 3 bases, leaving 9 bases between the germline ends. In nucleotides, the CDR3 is TGTGCCAGCAGCTTGTCTAACAGCTACGAGCAGTACTTC. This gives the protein CASSLSNSYEQYF.

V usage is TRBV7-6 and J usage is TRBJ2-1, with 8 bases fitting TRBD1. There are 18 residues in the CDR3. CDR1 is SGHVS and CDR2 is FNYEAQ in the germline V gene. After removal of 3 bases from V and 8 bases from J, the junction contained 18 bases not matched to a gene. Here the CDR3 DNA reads TGTGCCAGCAGCTTCCCGAGGACAGGGCCTAAAGGTAATCATGAGCAGTTCTTC. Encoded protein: CASSFPRTGPKGNHEQFF. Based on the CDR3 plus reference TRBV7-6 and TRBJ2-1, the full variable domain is GAGVSQSPRYKVTKRGQDVALRCDPISGHVSLYWYRQALGQGPEFLTYFNYEAQQDKSGLPNDRFSAERPEGSISTLTIQRTEQRDSAMYRCASSFPRTGPKGNHEQFFGPGTRLTVL.

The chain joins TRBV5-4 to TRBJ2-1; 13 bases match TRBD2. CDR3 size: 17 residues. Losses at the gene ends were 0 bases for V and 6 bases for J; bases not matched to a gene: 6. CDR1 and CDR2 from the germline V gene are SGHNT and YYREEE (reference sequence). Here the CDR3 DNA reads TGTGCCAGCAGCTTGGGCCTCGGGACTAGCGGGACCAATGAGCAGTTCTTC. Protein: CASSLGLGTSGTNEQFF.

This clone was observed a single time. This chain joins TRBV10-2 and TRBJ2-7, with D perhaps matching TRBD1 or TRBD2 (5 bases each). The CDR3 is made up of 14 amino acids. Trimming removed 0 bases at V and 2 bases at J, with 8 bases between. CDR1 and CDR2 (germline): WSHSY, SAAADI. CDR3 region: CASSESGVTYEQYF. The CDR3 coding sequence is TGCGCCAGCAGTGAGTCGGGGGTTACCTACGAGCAGTACTTC.

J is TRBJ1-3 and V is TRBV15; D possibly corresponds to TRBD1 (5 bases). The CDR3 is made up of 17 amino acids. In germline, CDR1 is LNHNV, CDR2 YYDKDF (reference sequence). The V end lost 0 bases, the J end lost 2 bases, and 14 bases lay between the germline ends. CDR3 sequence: CATSREGWQGPGNTIYF. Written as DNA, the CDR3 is TGTGCCACCAGCAGAGAAGGGTGGCAGGGTCCTGGAAACACCATATATTTT.

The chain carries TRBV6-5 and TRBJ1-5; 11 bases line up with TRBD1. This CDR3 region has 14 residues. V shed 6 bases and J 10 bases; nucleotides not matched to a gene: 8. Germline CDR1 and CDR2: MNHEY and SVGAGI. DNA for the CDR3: TGTGCCAGCAGCCGGGGACAGGGGGTTCAACCCCAGCATTTT. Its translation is CASSRGQGVQPQHF.

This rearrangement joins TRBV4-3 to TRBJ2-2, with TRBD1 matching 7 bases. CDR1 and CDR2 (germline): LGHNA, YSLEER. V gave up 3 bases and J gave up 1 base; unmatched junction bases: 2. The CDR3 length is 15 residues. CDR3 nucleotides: TGCGCCAGCAGCCATAACAGGGGGAACACCGGGGAGCTGTTTTTT. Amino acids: CASSHNRGNTGELFF.

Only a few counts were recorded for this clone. For the CDR3, the DNA is TGTGCCACCTCGGTTTCTAGCGGTAACTACGAGCAGTACTTC. This gives the protein CATSVSSGNYEQYF. This chain connects TRBV10-3 to TRBJ2-7, with 7 nucleotides matching TRBD2. Unmatched junction bases numbered 12, after V lost 10 bases and J lost 3 bases. This CDR3 has 14 residues. The germline V gene has CDR1 ENHRY and CDR2 SYGVKD.

In DNA, the CDR3 is TGTGCCAGCAGCACGCCTTTGCGGGCAAACTATGGCTACACCTTC. It translates to CASSTPLRANYGYTF. The V and J genes are TRBV7-2 and TRBJ1-2; D gene unclear. The V end was cut by 5 bases, the J end by 2 bases, with 15 bases between. The V gene's germline CDR1 is SGHTA and CDR2 FQGNSA. The CDR3 runs to 15 residues.

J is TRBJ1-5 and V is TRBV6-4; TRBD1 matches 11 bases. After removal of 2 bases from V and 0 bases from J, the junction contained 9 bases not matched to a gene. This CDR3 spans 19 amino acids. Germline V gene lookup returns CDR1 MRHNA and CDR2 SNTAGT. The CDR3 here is CASSDPGTGGEHSNQPQHF. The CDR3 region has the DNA TGTGCCAGCAGTGACCCCGGGACAGGGGGAGAACATAGCAATCAGCCCCAGCATTTT.

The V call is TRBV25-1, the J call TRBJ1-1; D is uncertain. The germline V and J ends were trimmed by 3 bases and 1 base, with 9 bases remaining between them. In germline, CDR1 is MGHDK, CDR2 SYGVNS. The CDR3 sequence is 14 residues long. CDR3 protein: CASSEGYRNTEAFF. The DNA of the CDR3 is TGTGCCAGCAGTGAGGGCTACAGGAACACTGAAGCTTTCTTT.

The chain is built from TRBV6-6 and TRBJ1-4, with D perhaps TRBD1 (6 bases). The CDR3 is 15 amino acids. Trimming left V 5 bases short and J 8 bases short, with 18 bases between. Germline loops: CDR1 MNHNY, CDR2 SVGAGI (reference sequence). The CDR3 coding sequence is TGTGCCAGCAGTACCACTCCGACAGGAGGGGAAAAACTGTTTTTT. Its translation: CASSTTPTGGEKLFF.

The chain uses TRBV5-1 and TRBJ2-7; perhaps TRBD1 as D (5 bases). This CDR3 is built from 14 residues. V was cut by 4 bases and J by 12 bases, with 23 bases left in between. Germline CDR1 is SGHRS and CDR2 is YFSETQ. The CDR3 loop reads CASSGVGQGVARYF. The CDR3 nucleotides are TGCGCCAGCAGCGGCGTTGGGCAGGGCGTTGCTAGGTACTTC. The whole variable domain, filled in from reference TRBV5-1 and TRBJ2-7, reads KAGVTQTPRYLIKTRGQQVTLSCSPISGHRSVSWYQQTPGQGLQFLFEYFSETQRNKGNFPGRFSGRQFSNSRSEMNVSTLELGDSALYLCASSGVGQGVARYFGPGTRLTVT.

Written as DNA, the CDR3 is TGTGCCAGCAGTTACTCAGGGATGAGAGCAGATACGCAGTATTTT. This sequence encodes CASSYSGMRADTQYF. The rearrangement uses TRBV6-5 and TRBJ2-3, with unresolved D. Looked up from germline, CDR1 is MNHEY and CDR2 is SVGAGI. CDR3 length: 15 residues. V was trimmed by 0 bases and J by 4 bases, leaving 11 bases between them.

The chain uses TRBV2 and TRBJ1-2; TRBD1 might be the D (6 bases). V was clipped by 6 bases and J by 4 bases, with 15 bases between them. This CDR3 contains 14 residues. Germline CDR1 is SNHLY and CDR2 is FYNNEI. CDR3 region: CASRVTGQSYGYTF. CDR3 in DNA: TGTGCCAGCAGAGTCACAGGGCAGTCCTATGGCTACACCTTC.

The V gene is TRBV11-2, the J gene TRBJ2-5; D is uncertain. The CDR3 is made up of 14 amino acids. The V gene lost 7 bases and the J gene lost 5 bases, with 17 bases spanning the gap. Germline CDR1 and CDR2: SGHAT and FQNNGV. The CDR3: CASTLEQAWETQYF. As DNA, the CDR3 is TGTGCCAGCACCCTAGAGCAGGCGTGGGAGACCCAGTACTTC.

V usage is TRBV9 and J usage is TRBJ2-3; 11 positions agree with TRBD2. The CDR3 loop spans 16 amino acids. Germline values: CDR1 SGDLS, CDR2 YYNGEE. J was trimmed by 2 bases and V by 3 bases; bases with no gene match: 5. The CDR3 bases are TGTGCCAGCAGCGCGGGACTAGCGGCACCCACAGATACGCAGTATTTT. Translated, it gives CASSAGLAAPTDTQYF.

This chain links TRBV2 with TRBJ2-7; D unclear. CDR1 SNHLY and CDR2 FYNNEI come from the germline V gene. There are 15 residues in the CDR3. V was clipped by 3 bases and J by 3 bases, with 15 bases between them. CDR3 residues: CASSDRASQRYEQYF. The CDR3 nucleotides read TGTGCCAGCAGTGACCGGGCCTCCCAACGCTACGAGCAGTACTTC. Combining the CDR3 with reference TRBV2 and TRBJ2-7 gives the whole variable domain EPEVTQTPSHQVTQMGQEVILRCVPISNHLYFYWYRQILGQKVEFLVSFYNNEISEKSEIFDDQFSVERPDGSNFTLKIRSTKLEDSAMYFCASSDRASQRYEQYFGPGTRLTVT.

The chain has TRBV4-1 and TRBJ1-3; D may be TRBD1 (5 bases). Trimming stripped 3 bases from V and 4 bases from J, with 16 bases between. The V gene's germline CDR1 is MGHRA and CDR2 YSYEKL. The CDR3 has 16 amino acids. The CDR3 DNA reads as TGCGCCAGCAGCCACCCTCCGAGGGACTCAGGAAACACCATATATTTT. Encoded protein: CASSHPPRDSGNTIYF.

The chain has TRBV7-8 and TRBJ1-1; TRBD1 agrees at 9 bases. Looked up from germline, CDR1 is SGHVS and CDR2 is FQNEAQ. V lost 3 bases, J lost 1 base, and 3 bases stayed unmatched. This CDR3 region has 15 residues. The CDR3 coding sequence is TGTGCCAGCAGCTTCACAGGGGGCGCGAACACTGAAGCTTTCTTT. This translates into CASSFTGGANTEAFF.